A single sample is the source of the 27 T cell receptor beta chains below, sequenced in a study of T-cell memory formation after mild COVID-19 (TCRdb year 2021). Library method: 5' RACE. Sequencing instrument: Illumina NovaSeq 6000. The public reads were run again by TCRdb, first through fastp at Q25 and then through MiXCR, and only productive beta chains were kept. Rows are unified per CDR3 protein, each entry keeping the most common DNA and genes. For this sample there are about 240,000 distinct CDR3 sequences; roughly a tenth appear just once. The top ten clonotypes cover 22% of the sample. Material for sequencing was PBMCs or a T cell subset sorted from them (not recorded which). The source of these receptors is a man aged 18 to 29 who had mild COVID-19 (a few samples of this study predate the infection). The sample titles of this study are shuffled in the database, so cell type and time point are left out; the donor was told from shared clones.

This clonotype was seen only a few times. This chain links TRBV4-3 with TRBJ2-3; D possibly corresponds to TRBD2 (6 bases). The V end lost 5 bases, the J end lost 2 bases, and 14 bases lay between the germline ends. The CDR3 length is 15 residues. Germline CDR1 LGHNA, CDR2 YSLEER. The CDR3 is CASSSGRGYTDTQYF. The CDR3, as DNA: TGCGCCAGCAGCTCCGGTCGGGGGTACACAGATACGCAGTATTTT.

There are a few counts of this clonotype. The CDR3 nucleotides are TGCAGTGCTAGGGGCACTTACCGGACTAGCGGGGGTTTGGATACGCAGTATTTT. This encodes CSARGTYRTSGGLDTQYF. The chain carries TRBV20-1 and TRBJ2-3; the match to TRBD2 covers 13 bases. This CDR3 contains 18 residues. J gave up 6 bases and V 3 bases, and 15 bases lay outside the gene matches. The germline V gene has CDR1 DFQATT and CDR2 SNEGSKA (reference sequence).

In this sample, this clonotype turned up many times. This chain connects TRBV12-3 or TRBV12-4 to TRBJ2-2; D perhaps matches TRBD1 (5 bases). The V end was cut by 8 bases, the J end by 2 bases, with 12 bases between. The CDR3 spans 14 residues. The DNA for the CDR3 is TGTGCCAGCGGTAGGGGTATTAACACCGGGGAGCTGTTTTTT. This encodes CASGRGINTGELFF.

This clonotype was observed a few times. CDR3 in DNA: TGTGCCAGCAGTTTAAGGGGGGTGGCGAGGGGGCCGAAGCAGTTCTTC. This translates into CASSLRGVARGPKQFF. The V gene is TRBV12-3 or TRBV12-4, the J gene TRBJ2-1; a weak D match, TRBD1 (7 bases). V was shortened by 2 bases and J by 11 bases, with 22 bases between the two germline ends. The CDR3 extends over 16 amino acids.

The chain combines TRBV6-5 with TRBJ1-6; D unresolved. The CDR3 sequence is 14 residues long. Germline V gene data show CDR1 as MNHEY and CDR2 as SVGAGI. V was clipped by 2 bases and J by 7 bases, with 9 bases between them. The CDR3 DNA follows: TGTGCCAGCAGTTACGTGGAGGAAAATTCACCCCTCCACTTT. Protein product: CASSYVEENSPLHF.

This chain links TRBV5-1 with TRBJ1-6; D perhaps matches TRBD1 (5 bases). CDR3 size: 14 residues. Looked up from germline, CDR1 is SGHRS and CDR2 is YFSETQ. The ends were cut back, 0 bases at V and 13 bases at J, with 14 bases in the middle. The CDR3 sequence is CASSLGGRRGPLHF. The DNA for the CDR3 is TGCGCCAGCAGCTTGGGGGGCCGCCGTGGGCCCCTCCACTTT.

This chain uses TRBV3-2 with TRBJ2-3. TRBV3-2 is assigned pseudogene status. The CDR3 runs 14 residues. The CDR3 loop is CASSLGWSTDTQYF. The CDR3 DNA reads as TGTGCCAGCTCTTTAGGCTGGAGCACAGATACGCAGTATTTT.

V and J are TRBV4-3 and TRBJ1-2; 7 bases are shared with TRBD1. Germline lookup yields CDR1 LGHNA and CDR2 YSLEER. V lost 0 bases, J lost 11 bases, and 9 bases stayed unmatched. This CDR3 region has 14 residues. The CDR3 region is CASSQDWRGQSYTF. CDR3 sequence (DNA): TGCGCCAGCAGCCAAGATTGGAGGGGGCAAAGTTACACCTTC.

A few counts support this clonotype. J is TRBJ2-3 and V is TRBV7-3; D unresolved. Germline values: CDR1 SGHTA, CDR2 FQGTGA. The CDR3 spans 14 residues. Trimming removed 2 bases from V and 5 bases from J, with 11 bases in between. As DNA, the CDR3 is TGTGCCAGCAGCTTACGAAACTCCGGAGATACGCAGTATTTT. It codes for CASSLRNSGDTQYF.

This chain connects TRBV2 to TRBJ1-1; D call uncertain. This CDR3 region has 12 residues. V dropped 4 bases and J dropped 6 bases, with 9 bases sitting between them. From germline, CDR1 is SNHLY and CDR2 FYNNEI. CDR3 nucleotides: TGTGCCAGCAGTGTGATTGCCTCTGAAGCTTTCTTT. Amino acids: CASSVIASEAFF.

This clonotype has just a few counts. The V gene is TRBV6-1, the J gene TRBJ1-1; maybe TRBD1 (6 bases). Per the germline V gene, CDR1 is MNHNS and CDR2 is SASEGT. CDR3 length equals 14 residues. V was cut by 5 bases and J by 4 bases, with 14 bases left in between. The CDR3 loop reads CASSKDRASTEAFF. CDR3 nucleotide sequence: TGTGCCAGCAGTAAGGACAGAGCGAGCACTGAAGCTTTCTTT.

This sequence joins TRBV5-1 and TRBJ2-3; D may be TRBD2 (6 bases). This CDR3 is built from 15 residues. V lost 4 bases and J 1 base, leaving 13 bases between the germline ends. Germline V gene data show CDR1 as SGHRS and CDR2 as YFSETQ. This CDR3 reads CASSPRDLGTDTQYF. The CDR3 region has the DNA TGCGCCAGCAGCCCCCGGGACTTGGGCACAGATACGCAGTATTTT.

A few counts support this clonotype. This sequence joins TRBV7-8 and TRBJ2-7; D unresolved. The V end lost 3 bases, the J end lost 1 base, and 10 bases lay between the germline ends. The CDR3 runs 14 residues. Per germline, CDR1 SGHVS and CDR2 FQNEAQ. CDR3 sequence: CASSFSDGSYEQYF. CDR3 in DNA: TGTGCCAGCAGCTTCTCGGACGGATCCTACGAGCAGTACTTC. The full variable domain, rest sourced from reference TRBV7-8 and TRBJ2-7, is GAGVSQSPRYKVAKRGQDVALRCDPISGHVSLFWYQQALGQGPEFLTYFQNEAQLDKSGLPSDRFFAERPEGSVSTLKIQRTQQEDSAVYLCASSFSDGSYEQYFGPGTRLTVT.

A few counts support this clonotype. The V gene is TRBV20-1, the J gene TRBJ1-1, with D unclear. From germline, CDR1 is DFQATT and CDR2 SNEGSKA (reference sequence). This CDR3 region has 14 residues. With 0 bases removed from V and 2 bases from J, the gap between germline ends came to 10 bases. CDR3 nucleotides: TGCAGTGCTAGAGACCCTCAAATAAACACTGAAGCTTTCTTT. It yields the protein CSARDPQINTEAFF.

The rearrangement joins TRBV11-2 to TRBJ1-2; TRBD1 matches at 8 bases. Germline assignment: CDR1 SGHAT and CDR2 FQNNGV. V shed 2 bases, J shed 6 bases, and the junction held 5 bases outside the gene matches. The CDR3 contains 14 residues. CDR3 bases: TGTGCCAGCAGCTTAAACAGGGGGAGGGATGGCTACACCTTC. It is translated as CASSLNRGRDGYTF.

This sequence joins TRBV7-2 and TRBJ1-1, with 8 bases fitting TRBD1. Per the germline V gene, CDR1 is SGHTA and CDR2 is FQGNSA. The CDR3 has 15 residues. After removal of 5 bases from V and 1 base from J, the junction contained 6 bases not matched to a gene. The CDR3 bases are TGTGCCAGCAGCCTCAGGGGGCAGAGGAACACTGAAGCTTTCTTT. This gives the protein CASSLRGQRNTEAFF.

This clonotype was detected only once. The genes are TRBV4-1 and TRBJ2-2; 10 nucleotides agree with TRBD1. V gave up 4 bases and J gave up 1 base; unmatched junction bases: 0. The germline V gene has CDR1 MGHRA and CDR2 YSYEKL. The CDR3 runs 15 residues. CDR3 loop: CASSRTGGNTGELFF. The CDR3 region has the DNA TGCGCCAGCAGCCGGACAGGGGGGAACACCGGGGAGCTGTTTTTT.

This clonotype occurred a few times. The V call is TRBV18, the J call TRBJ2-3, with TRBD1 matching over 11 bases. There are 17 residues in the CDR3. The trim removed 10 bases at V and 5 bases at J, leaving 17 bases unmatched. The germline V gene has CDR1 KGHSH and CDR2 LQKENI. The CDR3 here is CATSGIGQGARGDTQYF. The CDR3 bases are TGTGCCACCTCCGGAATTGGACAGGGGGCCCGAGGAGATACGCAGTATTTT.

The chain employs TRBV5-6 and TRBJ1-5; D is perhaps TRBD1 (6 bases). Trimming shortened V by 1 base and J by 0 bases, and 17 bases separated the two germline ends. Germline V gives CDR1 SGHDT, CDR2 YYEEEE. This CDR3 is built from 18 residues. As DNA, the CDR3 is TGTGCCAGCAGCTTGTATGAGACAGGCGGTTATAGCAATCAGCCCCAGCATTTT. Translating it yields CASSLYETGGYSNQPQHF.

This clonotype was found a few times. J is TRBJ2-5 and V is TRBV4-1; 7 nucleotides agree with TRBD2. With 1 base clipped from V and 4 bases from J, the junction kept 3 bases outside the gene matches. This CDR3 region has 14 residues. Germline lookup yields CDR1 MGHRA and CDR2 YSYEKL. The DNA for the CDR3 is TGCGCCAGCAGCCAAGTGGGGGGGGTAGAGACCCAGTACTTC. This sequence encodes CASSQVGGVETQYF.

The rearrangement links TRBV12-3 or TRBV12-4 to TRBJ1-5; no firm D call. This CDR3 spans 15 amino acids. Trimming left V 2 bases short and J 0 bases short, with 8 bases between. The CDR3 sequence is CASSLKQYSNQPQHF. The CDR3 nucleotides read TGTGCCAGCAGTTTAAAACAATATAGCAATCAGCCCCAGCATTTT.

This clonotype turned up a few times. The chain combines TRBV5-1 with TRBJ1-2; D gene ambiguous. The CDR3 extends over 13 amino acids. With 0 bases removed from V and 4 bases from J, the gap between germline ends came to 7 bases. The germline V gene has CDR1 SGHRS and CDR2 YFSETQ. The CDR3 protein is CASSLDPGYGYTF. CDR3 DNA: TGCGCCAGCAGCTTGGACCCTGGCTATGGCTACACCTTC.

The table lists this clonotype with many counts. The chain employs TRBV7-2 and TRBJ2-5, with D uncertain. Trimming removed 6 bases from V and 2 bases from J, with 13 bases in between. The CDR3 covers 14 residues. CDR1 is SGHTA and CDR2 is FQGNSA in the germline V gene. CDR3 protein: CASRRLGRQETQYF. The DNA for the CDR3 is TGTGCCAGCAGACGATTAGGGCGGCAAGAGACCCAGTACTTC.

This sequence joins TRBV24-1 and TRBJ2-3; D is perhaps TRBD1 or TRBD2 (5 bases each). Between the trimmed V and J ends, which lost 3 bases and 4 bases, there was a span of 19 bases. Germline V lookup: CDR1 KGHDR, CDR2 SFDVKD. This CDR3 is 17 amino acids long. In DNA, the CDR3 is TGTGCCACCAGTGATGCTACCGGGACGGGCTGTCCAGATACGCAGTATTTT. Amino acid sequence: CATSDATGTGCPDTQYF.

This clonotype appeared a few times. V usage is TRBV2 and J usage is TRBJ2-2; D remains unclear. Trimming took 10 bases from V and 5 from J, leaving 11 bases between them. The CDR3 spans 12 residues. Germline loops: CDR1 SNHLY, CDR2 FYNNEI. The CDR3 nucleotides read TGTGCCACTACCGATAGGACCGGGGAGCTGTTTTTT. Its translation is CATTDRTGELFF.

This chain joins TRBV12-3 or TRBV12-4 and TRBJ2-7; TRBD2 is a possible D gene (6 bases). The CDR3 has 15 amino acids. The V and J ends lost 5 bases and 3 bases respectively, with 17 bases between them. The CDR3 DNA is TGTGCCAGCAGTGGCAGGAGGGGTAAGGACTACGAGCAGTACGTC. As protein: CASSGRRGKDYEQYV.

This clonotype was seen at least ten times. The gene calls are TRBV20-1 and TRBJ2-1; 9 bases are a match to TRBD2. Germline loops: CDR1 DFQATT, CDR2 SNEGSKA (reference sequence). J was trimmed by 2 bases and V by 1 base; bases with no gene match: 6. CDR3 length equals 16 residues. The CDR3 bases are TGCAGTGCTAGAGGTTCTAGCGGGGAGACCTACAATGAGCAGTTCTTC. Protein sequence: CSARGSSGETYNEQFF.